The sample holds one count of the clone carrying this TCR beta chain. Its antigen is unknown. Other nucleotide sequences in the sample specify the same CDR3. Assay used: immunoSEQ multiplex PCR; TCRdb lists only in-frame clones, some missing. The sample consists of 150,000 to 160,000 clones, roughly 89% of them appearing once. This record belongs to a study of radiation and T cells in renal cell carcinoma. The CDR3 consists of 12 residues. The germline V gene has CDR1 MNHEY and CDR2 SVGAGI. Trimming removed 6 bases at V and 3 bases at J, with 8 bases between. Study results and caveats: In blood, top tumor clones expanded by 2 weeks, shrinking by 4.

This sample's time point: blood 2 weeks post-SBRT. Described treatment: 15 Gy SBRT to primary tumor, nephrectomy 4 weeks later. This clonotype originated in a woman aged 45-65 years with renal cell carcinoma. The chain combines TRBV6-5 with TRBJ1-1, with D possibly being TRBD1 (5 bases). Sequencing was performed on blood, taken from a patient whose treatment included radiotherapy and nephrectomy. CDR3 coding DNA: TGTGCCAGCAGGAGGGGTGACACTGAAGCTTTCTTT. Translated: CASRRGDTEAFF.